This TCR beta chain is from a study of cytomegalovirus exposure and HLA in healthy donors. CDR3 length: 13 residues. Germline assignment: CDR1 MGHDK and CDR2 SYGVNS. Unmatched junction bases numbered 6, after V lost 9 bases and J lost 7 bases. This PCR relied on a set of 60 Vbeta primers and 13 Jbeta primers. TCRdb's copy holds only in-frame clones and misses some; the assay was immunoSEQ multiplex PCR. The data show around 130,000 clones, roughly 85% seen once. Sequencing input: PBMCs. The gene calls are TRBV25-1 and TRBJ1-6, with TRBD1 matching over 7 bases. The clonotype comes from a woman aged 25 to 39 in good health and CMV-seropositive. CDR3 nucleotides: TGTGCCAGTAGGGGACAGCAAAATTCACCCCTCCACTTT. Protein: CASRGQQNSPLHF. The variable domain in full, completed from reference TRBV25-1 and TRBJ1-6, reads EADIYQTPRYLVIGTGKKITLECSQTMGHDKMYWYQQDPGMELHLIHYSYGVNSTEKGDLSSESTVSRIRTEHFPLTLESARPSHTSQYLCASRGQQNSPLHFGNGTRLTVT.